Following are 10 T cell receptor beta chains from one sample sequenced in a study of shared clonotypes between healthy human individuals. Produced via immunoSEQ multiplex PCR; TCRdb's table is partial and in-frame only. The sample holds millions of clones, 85% to 95% seen once. Sequenced: naive CD4+ T cells from PBMCs. The subset: CD45RA+ positively selected. The receptors were gathered from a man in his late teens or twenties in good health. Some clones in this sample may be carry-over from other donors' samples.

The V call is TRBV5-1, the J call TRBJ2-1; D not certain. This CDR3 spans 14 amino acids. V lost 5 bases to trimming and J lost 4 bases, with 13 bases between them. From germline, CDR1 is SGHRS and CDR2 YFSETQ. DNA for the CDR3: TGCGCCAGCAGTACACAAGTCGTGTACAATGAGCAGTTCTTC. Amino acids: CASSTQVVYNEQFF.

The chain is built from TRBV28 and TRBJ2-7; 7 bases align to TRBD1. The CDR3 covers 15 residues. Germline loops: CDR1 MDHEN, CDR2 SYDVKM. With 5 bases clipped from V and 3 bases from J, the junction kept 10 bases outside the gene matches. CDR3 in DNA: TGTGCCAGCAGTCCTCCCACAGGGGTAGTCTACGAGCAGTACTTC. This gives the protein CASSPPTGVVYEQYF.

The chain is built from TRBV13 and TRBJ1-3; weak D call: TRBD1 (5 bases). This CDR3 comprises 15 residues. Germline CDR1 PRHDT, CDR2 FYEKMQ (reference sequence). V was shortened by 6 bases and J by 0 bases, with 12 bases between the two germline ends. CDR3 sequence: CASRPTGSSGNTIYF. CDR3 nucleotide sequence: TGTGCCAGCAGACCCACAGGAAGCTCTGGAAACACCATATATTTT. The full variable domain, its missing parts supplied by reference TRBV13 and TRBJ1-3, is AAGVIQSPRHLIKEKRETATLKCYPIPRHDTVYWYQQGPGQDPQFLISFYEKMQSDKGSIPDRFSAQQFSDYHSELNMSSLELGDSALYFCASRPTGSSGNTIYFGEGSWLTVV.

Comment on this clone: Other DNA sequences in this sample translate to the same CDR3. The chain employs TRBV5-1 and TRBJ1-4; 10 bases are shared with TRBD1. The CDR3 is 15 amino acids. Germline lookup yields CDR1 SGHRS and CDR2 YFSETQ. Trimming at V came to 4 bases and at J to 6 bases, leaving 6 bases not matched to a gene. The CDR3 loop is CASSGTGTGDEKLFF. In nucleotides, the CDR3 is TGCGCCAGCAGCGGAACCGGGACAGGGGATGAAAAACTGTTTTTT.

The J gene is TRBJ2-5, the V gene TRBV2, with 10 nucleotides matching TRBD2. The junction had 2 bases not matched to a gene; V was cut back by 8 bases and J by 5 bases. The CDR3 runs 12 residues. Germline CDR1 and CDR2: SNHLY and FYNNEI. As DNA, the CDR3 is TGTGCCAGCTCAGCGGGGGGGGAGACCCAGTACTTC. As protein: CASSAGGETQYF. Complete variable domain (other parts from reference TRBV2 and TRBJ2-5): EPEVTQTPSHQVTQMGQEVILRCVPISNHLYFYWYRQILGQKVEFLVSFYNNEISEKSEIFDDQFSVERPDGSNFTLKIRSTKLEDSAMYFCASSAGGETQYFGPGTRLLVL.

This clone was picked up one time. Other nucleotide sequences from this sample produce the same CDR3. V is TRBV19 and J is TRBJ2-5; TRBD1 aligns across 7 bases. There are 13 residues in the CDR3. Germline-derived CDR1 and CDR2 are LNHDA and SQIVND (reference sequence). V lost 2 bases and J lost 3; bases outside the gene matches: 0. The CDR3 region is CASSITGEETQYF. CDR3 in DNA: TGTGCCAGTAGTATAACAGGGGAAGAGACCCAGTACTTC.

This rearrangement joins TRBV11-2 to TRBJ2-3; 8 positions match TRBD1. The V gene end was trimmed by 1 base and the J gene end by 4 bases; junction bases not matched to a gene: 1. CDR3 size: 14 residues. In germline, CDR1 is SGHAT, CDR2 FQNNGV. The CDR3 reads CASSLVQGADTQYF. DNA for the CDR3: TGTGCCAGCAGCTTAGTACAGGGGGCAGATACGCAGTATTTT.

This chain links TRBV7-9 with TRBJ1-2, with D possibly matching TRBD1 (5 bases). This CDR3 region has 13 residues. From germline, CDR1 is SEHNR and CDR2 FQNEAQ (reference sequence). The V and J ends lost 2 bases and 7 bases respectively, with 11 bases between them. CDR3: CASSLTAGTGYTF. The CDR3, as DNA: TGTGCCAGCAGCTTAACGGCAGGGACTGGCTACACCTTC.

This chain links TRBV6-5 with TRBJ1-4; D unresolved. The germline V gene encodes CDR1 MNHEY and CDR2 SVGAGI. This CDR3 has 12 amino acids. Deletions cut 7 bases from V and 6 bases from J, with 9 bases between. CDR3 sequence (DNA): TGTGCCAGCAAAGGGTCTCATGAAAAACTGTTTTTT. Its protein is CASKGSHEKLFF.

The sample holds one count of this clone. The chain combines TRBV4-3 with TRBJ1-5; D remains unclear. V was shortened by 0 bases and J by 4 bases, with 10 bases between the two germline ends. Germline CDR1 and CDR2: LGHNA and YSLEER. The CDR3 loop spans 15 amino acids. The CDR3: CASSQDPTQNQPQHF. CDR3 sequence (DNA): TGCGCCAGCAGCCAAGATCCCACACAGAATCAGCCCCAGCATTTT.